The 12 T cell receptor beta chains reported below all come from one sample, sequenced in a study of technical replicates of blood from several donors. The repertoire was sequenced with immunoSEQ multiplex PCR; TCRdb's copy has only in-frame clones and lacks some. This table has more than 55,000 clones, roughly 92% appearing once. Sequencing used PBMCs. All receptors derive from a human donor in good health. Some clones in this sample may be carry-over from other donors' samples.

The J gene is TRBJ2-1, the V gene TRBV9; 7 positions match TRBD1. Germline V gene sequence: CDR1 SGDLS, CDR2 YYNGEE. The ends lost 4 bases at V and 9 bases at J; junction bases unmatched: 13. This CDR3 is 15 amino acids long. The CDR3 sequence: CASSLDDRESGEQFF. The CDR3 nucleotides read TGTGCCAGCAGCCTAGACGACAGGGAGTCAGGTGAGCAGTTCTTC.

The V and J genes are TRBV7-2 and TRBJ1-2; TRBD1 might be the D (6 bases). The CDR3 runs to 15 residues. Trimming removed 1 base from V and 8 bases from J, with 17 bases in between. Germline assignment: CDR1 SGHTA and CDR2 FQGNSA. CDR3 in amino acids: CASSLVGGGGDGYTF. CDR3 DNA: TGTGCCAGCAGCTTAGTTGGCGGGGGGGGCGACGGCTACACCTTC.

The V gene is TRBV6-5, the J gene TRBJ2-2; TRBD2 matches at 7 bases. V lost 2 bases to trimming and J lost 5 bases; unmatched junction nucleotides: 5. Germline values: CDR1 MNHEY, CDR2 SVGAGI. The CDR3 contains 15 residues. The CDR3, as DNA: TGTGCCAGCAGTTACGGTGGGAGGGGTACCGGGGAGCTGTTTTTT. Protein product: CASSYGGRGTGELFF.

V and J are TRBV7-2 and TRBJ2-3; 8 bases map to TRBD1. With V trimmed by 6 bases and J by 5 bases, 10 bases remained unmatched. Germline V gene lookup returns CDR1 SGHTA and CDR2 FQGNSA. This CDR3 comprises 15 residues. In nucleotides, the CDR3 is TGTGCCAGCAGACGTGACAGGGGCGTAGGAGATACGCAGTATTTT. Translation: CASRRDRGVGDTQYF.

The chain recombines TRBV30 with TRBJ2-1; 8 bases agree with TRBD2. This CDR3 has 10 residues. V lost 4 bases to trimming and J lost 16 bases; unmatched junction nucleotides: 6. Per germline, CDR1 GTSNPN and CDR2 SVGIG (reference sequence). The CDR3 here is CAWIGTSYFF. The CDR3 DNA sequence: TGTGCCTGGATAGGGACTAGTTATTTCTTC.

The CDR3 DNA reads as TGTGCCAGCAAGACTAGCGGGAACTCCTACGAGCAGTACTTC. Protein sequence: CASKTSGNSYEQYF. The genes are TRBV2 and TRBJ2-7, with 11 bases lining up with TRBD2. Trimming took 7 bases from V and 0 from J; bases not matched to a gene: 2. Germline CDR1 is SNHLY and CDR2 is FYNNEI. The CDR3 is 14 residues long.

The gene calls are TRBV15 and TRBJ1-6, with D possibly TRBD1 on 6 matching bases. V was pared by 3 bases and J by 13 bases, with 19 bases between. The V gene's germline CDR1 is LNHNV and CDR2 YYDKDF (reference sequence). The CDR3 contains 15 residues. CDR3 loop: CATSRDKTGSAPLHF. The CDR3 DNA sequence: TGTGCCACCAGCAGGGACAAGACAGGTTCGGCTCCCCTCCACTTT.

The CDR3 nucleotides are TGTGCCAGTAGAATTAGGCCAGGGGAGACTGAAGCTTTCTTT. This gives the protein CASRIRPGETEAFF. V is TRBV19 and J is TRBJ1-1, with D perhaps matching TRBD1 (6 bases). The CDR3 sequence is 14 residues long. Germline V gene data show CDR1 as LNHDA and CDR2 as SQIVND (reference sequence). V was pared by 6 bases and J by 5 bases, with 16 bases between.

The rearrangement joins TRBV5-8 to TRBJ2-5; 12 bases line up with TRBD1. The germline V gene encodes CDR1 SGHTS and CDR2 YDEGEE. There are 16 residues in the CDR3. Trimming took 4 bases from V and 5 from J; bases not matched to a gene: 9. The CDR3 coding sequence is TGTGCCAGCAGCCCGGGACAGGGGGCGATTTATGAGACCCAGTACTTC. Its protein product is CASSPGQGAIYETQYF.

This chain joins TRBV13 and TRBJ2-5; 7 bases align to TRBD2. The CDR3 has 15 amino acids. Germline V gene sequence: CDR1 PRHDT, CDR2 FYEKMQ (reference sequence). Trimming cost V 5 bases and J 5 bases; bases outside gene matches: 11. The DNA of the CDR3 is TGTGCCAGCAGCCCCGGGCCACTAGCGTGGGAGACCCAGTACTTC. Encoded protein: CASSPGPLAWETQYF. The full variable domain, completed using reference TRBV13 and TRBJ2-5, is AAGVIQSPRHLIKEKRETATLKCYPIPRHDTVYWYQQGPGQDPQFLISFYEKMQSDKGSIPDRFSAQQFSDYHSELNMSSLELGDSALYFCASSPGPLAWETQYFGPGTRLLVL.

The rearrangement uses TRBV21-1 and TRBJ2-7; TRBD1, the D gene given by the table, was not confirmed from the DNA. TRBV21-1 is deemed a pseudogene. This CDR3 is built from 19 residues. CDR3 loop: CASSKAGRQGIDCSYEQYF. The CDR3 coding sequence is TGTGCCAGCAGCAAAGCGGGTCGGCAGGGGATCGATTGCTCCTACGAGCAGTACTTC.

The V call is TRBV7-3, the J call TRBJ2-2; a possible D gene is TRBD1 (5 bases). CDR1 and CDR2 from the germline V gene are SGHTA and FQGTGA. V gave up 4 bases and J gave up 5 bases, with 14 bases separating them. CDR3 size: 15 residues. The CDR3 region has the DNA TGTGCCAGCAGCTCGGCTTCTACAGGAACCGGGGAGCTGTTTTTT. As protein: CASSSASTGTGELFF.